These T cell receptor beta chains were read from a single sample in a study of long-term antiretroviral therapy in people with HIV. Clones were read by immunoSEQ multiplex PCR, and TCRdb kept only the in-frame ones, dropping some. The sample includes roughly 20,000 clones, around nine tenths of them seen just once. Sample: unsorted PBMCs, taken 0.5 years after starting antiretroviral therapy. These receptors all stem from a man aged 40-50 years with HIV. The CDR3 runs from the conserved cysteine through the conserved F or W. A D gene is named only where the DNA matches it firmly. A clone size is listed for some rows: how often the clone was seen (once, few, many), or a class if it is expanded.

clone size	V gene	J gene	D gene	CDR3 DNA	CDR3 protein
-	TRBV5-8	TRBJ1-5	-	TGTGCCAGCAGCCCACCCGCCCTGCCCCAGCATTTT	CASSPPALPQHF
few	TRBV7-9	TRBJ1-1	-	TGTGCCAGCAGCTCCCCACCCTCCGTCACTACGAACACTGAAGCTTTCTTT	CASSSPPSVTTNTEAFF
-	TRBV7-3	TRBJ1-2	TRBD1	TGTGCCAGCAGCAAATCCTCCGGGACAGGGGATAATGGCTACACCTTC	CASSKSSGTGDNGYTF
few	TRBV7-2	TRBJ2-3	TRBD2	TGTGCCAGCAGCTTACTAGCGGGAGTCTCAGATACGCAGTATTTT	CASSLLAGVSDTQYF
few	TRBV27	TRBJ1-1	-	TGTGCCAGCAGTCCCGGGACTGTCATGAACACTGAAGCTTTCTTT	CASSPGTVMNTEAFF
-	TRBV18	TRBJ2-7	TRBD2	TGTGCCAGCTACTCAGGACTAGCGGGAGTCTACGAGCAGTACTTC	CASYSGLAGVYEQYF
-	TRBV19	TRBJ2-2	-	TGTGCCAGTAGTATATACGGGGTATCCGACACCGGGGAGCTGTTTTTT	CASSIYGVSDTGELFF
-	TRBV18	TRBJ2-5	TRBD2	TGTGCCAGCTCATCACTAGCGGCCCAAGAGACCCAGTACTTC	CASSSLAAQETQYF
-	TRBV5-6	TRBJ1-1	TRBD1	TGTGCCAGCAGCTTGGCGGGACAGGGGTACACTGAAGCTTTCTTT	CASSLAGQGYTEAFF
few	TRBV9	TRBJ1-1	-	TGTGCCAGCAGCCCGGCGCCGAACACTGAAGCTTTCTTT	CASSPAPNTEAFF
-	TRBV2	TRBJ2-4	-	TGTGCCAGCAGTGAAGCGGACAGTCAAAACATTCAGTACTTC	CASSEADSQNIQYF
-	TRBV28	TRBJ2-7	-	TGTGCCAGCAGTTCCCAGACTCCACCGTTTTCCTCCTACGAGCAGTACTTC	CASSSQTPPFSSYEQYF
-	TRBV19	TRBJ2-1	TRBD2	TGTGCCAGTAGTACCGGACTAGCGGGCCCCAATGAGCAGTTCTTC	CASSTGLAGPNEQFF
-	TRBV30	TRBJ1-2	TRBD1	TGTGCCTGGACCTCCGGGACAGGACTCTATGGCTACACCTTC	CAWTSGTGLYGYTF
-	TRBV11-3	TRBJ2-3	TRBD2	TGTGCCAGCAGCTTACGACTAGCGGGCACAGATACGCAGTATTTT	CASSLRLAGTDTQYF
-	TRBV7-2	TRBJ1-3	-	TGTGCCAGCAGCTTAATGGCCGCTAGCTCTGGAAACACCATATATTTT	CASSLMAASSGNTIYF
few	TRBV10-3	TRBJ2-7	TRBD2	TGTGCCATCAGTGAAACTAGCGGAACCTCCTACGAGCAGTACTTC	CAISETSGTSYEQYF
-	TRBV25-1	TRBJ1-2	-	TGTGCCAGCAGTGAATATCCGGGGGCCCTCACCTTC	CASSEYPGALTF
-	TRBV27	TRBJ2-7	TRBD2	TGTGCCAGCAAGAGTCTGGGACTAGTGGCCTCCTACGAGCAGTACTTC	CASKSLGLVASYEQYF
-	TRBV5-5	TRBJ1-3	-	TGTGCCAGCAGCTTGGAGCGGACCCCTAGCTCTGGAAACACCATATATTTT	CASSLERTPSSGNTIYF
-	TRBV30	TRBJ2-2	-	TGTGCCTCGGACTCCGCGAACACCGGGGAGCTGTTTTTT	CASDSANTGELFF
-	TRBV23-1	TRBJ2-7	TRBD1	TGCGCCAGCAGTCAAACTAAAGGGCAGGGGGCGCAAGCCCCCTACGAGCAGTACTTC	CASSQTKGQGAQAPYEQYF
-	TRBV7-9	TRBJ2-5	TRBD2	TGTGCCAGCAGCCCTAGCGGGGGAGAGACCCAGTACTTC	CASSPSGGETQYF
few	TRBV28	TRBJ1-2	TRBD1	TGTGCCAGCAGCCCGGGACAGTACTACACCTTC	CASSPGQYYTF
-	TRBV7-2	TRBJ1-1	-	TGTGCCAGCAGGAGAGACGGGAGCACTGAAGCTTTCTTT	CASRRDGSTEAFF
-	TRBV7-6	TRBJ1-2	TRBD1	TGTGCCAGCAGCTTATACGAGACAGGGGAATTCGGCTACACCTTC	CASSLYETGEFGYTF
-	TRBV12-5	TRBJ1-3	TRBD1	TGTGCTAGGGCGGCAGGGGGTCGGTCTGGAAACACCATATATTTT	CARAAGGRSGNTIYF
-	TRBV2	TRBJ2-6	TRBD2	TGTGCCAGCAGGGAGTTCGGGGGGGCTGGGGCCAACGTCCTGACTTTC	CASREFGGAGANVLTF
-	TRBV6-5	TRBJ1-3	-	TGTGCCAGTTACTCGCCACCGCCGGGGAACACCATATATTTT	CASYSPPPGNTIYF
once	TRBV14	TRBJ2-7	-	TGTGCCAGCAGCCCGGGGTACGAGCAGTACTTC	CASSPGYEQYF
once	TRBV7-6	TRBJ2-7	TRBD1	TGTGCCAGCAGCTCCGGACAGGGAGTTCCCTACGAGCAGTACTTC	CASSSGQGVPYEQYF
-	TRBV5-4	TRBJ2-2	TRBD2	TGTGCCAGCAGCCCGGAGGGGAGGGCTGACACCGGGGAGCTGTTTTTT	CASSPEGRADTGELFF
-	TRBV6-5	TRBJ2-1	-	TGTGCCAGCAGTTACTCACAGGGCTATGAGCAGTTCTTC	CASSYSQGYEQFF
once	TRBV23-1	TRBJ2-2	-	TGCGCCAGCAGTCGAACACTAGGGAACACCGGTAACACCGGGGAGCTGTTTTTT	CASSRTLGNTGNTGELFF
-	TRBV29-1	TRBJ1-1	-	TGCAGCGTTGGGGGTGGCGGCACTGAAGCTTTCTTT	CSVGGGGTEAFF
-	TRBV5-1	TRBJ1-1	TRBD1	TGCGCCAGCAGCTTCCTACAGGGGGTAAACACTGAAGCTTTCTTT	CASSFLQGVNTEAFF
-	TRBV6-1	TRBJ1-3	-	TGTGCCAGCATTTCCTCTGGAAACACCATATATTTT	CASISSGNTIYF
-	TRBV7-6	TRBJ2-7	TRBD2	TGTGCCAGCAGCTTGGGACTAGCGGGGCCTTACGAGCAGTACTTC	CASSLGLAGPYEQYF
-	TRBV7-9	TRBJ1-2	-	TGTGCCAGCAATGGTGGGGACGGACGCTATGGCTACACCTTC	CASNGGDGRYGYTF
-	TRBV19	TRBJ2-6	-	TGTGCCAGTAGTATTTCGGGAATCCCTTCTGGGGCCAACGTCCTGACTTTC	CASSISGIPSGANVLTF
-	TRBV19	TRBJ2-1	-	TGTGCCAGTAGTGAGGGAGGGGGGGCTTACAATGAGCAGTTCTTC	CASSEGGGAYNEQFF
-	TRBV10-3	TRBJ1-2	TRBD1	TGTGCCATCAGTGACCCTGGGACAGACATCTATGGCTACACCTTC	CAISDPGTDIYGYTF
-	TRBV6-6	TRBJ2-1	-	TGTGCCAGCACCCCAATGCTCAGCTCCTACAATGAGCAGTTCTTC	CASTPMLSSYNEQFF
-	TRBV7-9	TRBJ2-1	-	TGTGCCAGCAGCCGACGGGGGGCCGTATCCTACAATGAGCAGTTCTTC	CASSRRGAVSYNEQFF
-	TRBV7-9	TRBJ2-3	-	TGTGCCAGCAGTCCCTCCGAAATTGGGAATACGCAGTATTTT	CASSPSEIGNTQYF
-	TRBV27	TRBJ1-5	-	TGTGCCAGCAGTTTAATGGGTTACAATCAGCCCCAGCATTTT	CASSLMGYNQPQHF
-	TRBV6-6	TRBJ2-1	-	TGTGCCAGCAACGAGCGGGTCACCCCTTCCTACAATGAGCAGTTCTTC	CASNERVTPSYNEQFF
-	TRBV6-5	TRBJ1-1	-	TGTGCCAGCAGTTACTCGGGGCGGGGGATGGGTGATGAAGCTTTCTTT	CASSYSGRGMGDEAFF
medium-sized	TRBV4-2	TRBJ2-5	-	TGTGCCAGCAGCCAAAAACAGGGTGTAGAGACCCAGTACTTC	CASSQKQGVETQYF
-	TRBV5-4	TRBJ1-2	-	TGTGCCAGCAGCGCCGGTGGGGCCTATGGCTACACCTTC	CASSAGGAYGYTF
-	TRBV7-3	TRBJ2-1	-	TGTGCCAGCAGCTACGGAAACAATGAGCAGTTCTTC	CASSYGNNEQFF
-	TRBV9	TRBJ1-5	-	TGTGCCAGCAGCGTAACCCCACAGAGCAATCAGCCCCAGCATTTT	CASSVTPQSNQPQHF
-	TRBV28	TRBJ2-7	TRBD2	TGTGCCAGCAGTCGCGTCTACGGGACTAGCCGTTCCTACGAGCAGTACTTC	CASSRVYGTSRSYEQYF
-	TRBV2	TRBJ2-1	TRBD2	TGTGTCAGCAGTGAAAGGACTAGCGGGAGGAATGAGCAGTTCTTC	CVSSERTSGRNEQFF
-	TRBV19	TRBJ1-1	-	TGTGCCAGTAGTATGGCGGGGGGGGAAGCTTTCTTT	CASSMAGGEAFF
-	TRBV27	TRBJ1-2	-	TGTGCCAGCAGCTCCTTAGGGCCCCACGGGGGCTACACCTTC	CASSSLGPHGGYTF
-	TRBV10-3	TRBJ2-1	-	TGTGCCATCAGCCCCCCAATGGTAGGCCTCGACAATGAGCAGTTCTTC	CAISPPMVGLDNEQFF
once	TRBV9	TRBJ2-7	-	TGTGCCAGCAGCGTCCGTGGGTTCTACGAGCAGTACTTC	CASSVRGFYEQYF